One and the same sample provided the 10 T cell receptor beta chains below, sequenced in a study of blood T cells in healthy people across ages (dated by TCRdb to the mid-2010s). To prepare the library, 5' RACE was applied. The sequencer was an Illumina HiSeq 2500. A second PCR of about 7 to 12 cycles was run with a J-beta primer mix and a sample-barcoded 5' primer. The public reads were reprocessed in TCRdb via fastp at Q25 and MiXCR, keeping in-frame beta chains. Rows with a matching CDR3 protein are joined into one entry that keeps the most common DNA and genes. The sample records hundreds of thousands of distinct CDR3 sequences, around two fifths of which are singletons. Around 21% of the sample is in the top ten clones. Material: blood. Source of these receptors: a man between 60 and 75 years old in good health.

Only one count was recorded for this clonotype. The chain carries TRBV6-2 or TRBV6-3 and TRBJ1-1; D call uncertain. CDR1 and CDR2 (germline): MNHEY, SVGEGT. The germline V and J ends were trimmed by 2 bases and 4 bases, with 5 bases remaining between them. The CDR3 covers 12 residues. The CDR3 protein is CASSYRTTEAFF. The CDR3 DNA reads as TGTGCCAGCAGTTACCGTACCACTGAAGCTTTCTTT.

This sequence joins TRBV6-2 or TRBV6-3 and TRBJ1-5, with D possibly matching TRBD1 (6 bases). Trimming removed 2 bases at V and 2 bases at J, with 16 bases between. CDR1 is MNHEY and CDR2 is SVGEGT in the germline V gene. There are 17 residues in the CDR3. CDR3 bases: TGTGCCAGCAGTTACCCGAAGGACCGACAGGGCAATCAGCCCCAGCATTTT. Translation gives CASSYPKDRQGNQPQHF.

This clonotype was found a few times. This chain joins TRBV4-3 and TRBJ2-5; 7 positions agree with TRBD1. Looked up from germline, CDR1 is LGHNA and CDR2 is YSLEER. This CDR3 contains 19 residues. Trimming removed 3 bases from V and 1 base from J; junction bases left unmatched: 17. The CDR3 protein is CASSQERRTGKGAQETQYF. The CDR3 region has the DNA TGCGCCAGCAGCCAGGAACGGCGAACAGGGAAGGGGGCCCAAGAGACCCAGTACTTC.

This rearrangement joins TRBV13 to TRBJ1-2; the D is unclear. The germline V gene encodes CDR1 PRHDT and CDR2 FYEKMQ (reference sequence). The V end was cut by 7 bases, the J end by 4 bases, with 13 bases between. The CDR3 covers 13 residues. CDR3 DNA sequence: TGTGCCAGCACCCCTTTGAATTCCTATGGCTACACCTTC. It encodes CASTPLNSYGYTF.

The table lists this clonotype with a few counts. The J gene is TRBJ2-3, the V gene TRBV5-1, with 11 bases identical to TRBD2. V gave up 4 bases and J gave up 2 bases; unmatched junction bases: 6. This CDR3 contains 16 residues. Germline assignment: CDR1 SGHRS and CDR2 YFSETQ. As DNA, the CDR3 is TGCGCCAGCAGCCCCGGGACTAGCGGTTACACAGATACGCAGTATTTT. Translating it yields CASSPGTSGYTDTQYF.

With respect to this clonotype: A much larger clone lies a single base off, so this may be a read error. V usage is TRBV29-1 and J usage is TRBJ2-7; 11 bases agree with TRBD2. The DNA end is more similar to TRBJ2-5, so the J call may be wrong. Germline V gene sequence: CDR1 SQVTM, CDR2 ANQGSEA. The CDR3 loop spans 13 amino acids. For the CDR3, the DNA is TGCAGCGTTGCTGCTAGCGGGGGGGAGACCCAGTACTTC. Residues: CSVAASGGETQYF.

The gene calls are TRBV5-1 and TRBJ2-3; D is undetermined. This CDR3 region has 16 residues. V was shortened by 0 bases and J by 4 bases, with 15 bases between the two germline ends. The germline gives CDR1 SGHRS, CDR2 YFSETQ. The CDR3 DNA sequence: TGCGCCAGCAGCTTGGGTTTCCCCCAGGCCGCAGATACGCAGTATTTT. It specifies CASSLGFPQAADTQYF.

This chain links TRBV3-1 with TRBJ2-1; 9 bases align to TRBD2. Germline assignment: CDR1 LGHDT and CDR2 YNNKEL (reference sequence). After removal of 1 base from V and 9 bases from J, the junction contained 10 bases not matched to a gene. This CDR3 contains 16 residues. CDR3 in amino acids: CASSQVGRGGLGEQFF. CDR3 nucleotide sequence: TGTGCCAGCAGCCAAGTTGGGCGGGGGGGCCTCGGTGAGCAGTTCTTC.

The chain's CDR3 is CASRQTGGFHEQYF. Written as DNA, the CDR3 is TGTGCCAGCAGACAGACAGGGGGCTTCCACGAGCAGTACTTC. The V call is TRBV7-2, the J call TRBJ2-7, with TRBD1 matching 10 bases. The CDR3 has 14 amino acids. J was trimmed by 5 bases and V by 6 bases; bases with no gene match: 7. Germline V gene data show CDR1 as SGHTA and CDR2 as FQGNSA. The whole variable domain, filled in from reference TRBV7-2 and TRBJ2-7, reads GAGVSQSPSNKVTEKGKDVELRCDPISGHTALYWYRQSLGQGLEFLIYFQGNSAPDKSGLPSDRFSAERTGGSVSTLTIQRTQQEDSAVYLCASRQTGGFHEQYFGPGTRLTVT.

The chain is built from TRBV7-2 and TRBJ2-1, with D possibly being TRBD1 or TRBD2 (5 bases each). CDR1 is SGHTA and CDR2 is FQGNSA in the germline V gene. CDR3 length: 16 amino acids. Trimming removed 4 bases from V and 7 bases from J, with 20 bases in between. CDR3 coding DNA: TGTGCCAGCAGCTACCCCCTTGGGGGAGCTCTGAATGAGCAGTTCTTC. Amino acid sequence: CASSYPLGGALNEQFF.